This TCR beta chain was sequenced in a study of tumor-infiltrating lymphocytes in localized non-small cell lung cancer. The study's findings and limits: No T-cell fraction difference was seen between IM1 and IM2 tumors.

The CDR3 consists of 11 residues. Trimming removed 3 bases from V and 6 bases from J, with 6 bases in between. CDR1 and CDR2 from the germline V gene are DFQATT and SNEGSKA (reference sequence). In the case of this clone: Its antigen is not identified.

The method was immunoSEQ multiplex PCR; TCRdb's version includes in-frame clones alone and lacks a portion of them. The data contain roughly 13,000 clones, under 70% of them singletons. Sequencing input: uninvolved lung tissue not adjacent to the tumor. The V call is TRBV20-1, the J call TRBJ2-4; no clear D gene. The source is a human donor with non-small cell lung cancer. This CDR3 reads CSASRSNIQYF. DNA of the CDR3: TGCAGTGCTAGTAGGTCAAACATTCAGTACTTC.